Included here is one T cell receptor (beta chain) sequence, with context. The antigen remains unidentified. This sample was included in a study of a mutant IDH1 vaccine in newly diagnosed glioma. About the study: Among treated patients, around 62% were male and roughly 40% female, and mean age was 40.4 years.

Germline V gene lookup returns CDR1 SNHLY and CDR2 FYNNEI. The CDR3 has 14 residues. Trimming cost V 7 bases and J 5 bases, with 16 bases left between them. Indicated time point: week 11, during vaccination. Topical imiquimod was applied with each vaccine dose, which held 300 ug of mutant IDH1 20-mer peptide. The donors had new WHO grade 3 or 4 astrocytomas; these were IDH1-mutant and ATRX-lost. Some clones are missing from TCRdb's copy, which holds only in-frame ones; the method was immunoSEQ multiplex PCR. Counted here are about 64,000 clones, 84% occurring once; the ten biggest clones make up around 8.2%.

The sample was PBMCs, taken from a glioma patient whose treatment included an IDH1 peptide vaccine. The sequence was obtained from a woman between 45 and 60 years old with glioma. The chain carries TRBV2 and TRBJ2-3; D is possibly TRBD1 (6 bases). Here the CDR3 reads CASTSGDPGDTQYF. The CDR3 region has the DNA TGTGCCAGCACGTCAGGGGACCCAGGAGATACGCAGTATTTT. The full variable domain, rest sourced from reference TRBV2 and TRBJ2-3, is EPEVTQTPSHQVTQMGQEVILRCVPISNHLYFYWYRQILGQKVEFLVSFYNNEISEKSEIFDDQFSVERPDGSNFTLKIRSTKLEDSAMYFCASTSGDPGDTQYFGPGTRLTVL.